A single sample gave rise to the 19 T cell receptor beta chains below, sequenced in a study of OX40 agonist ivuxolimab in advanced cancers. Profiling relied on immunoSEQ multiplex PCR, and the TCRdb table lists in-frame clones only, not all of them. Found here are 90,000 or so clones, roughly 90% of them singletons; the top ten hold 2.6%. Sequenced here: CD4+ or CD8+ T cells sorted from blood, sampled in a trial of the OX40 agonist ivuxolimab. The receptors derive from an adult with an advanced solid tumor such as melanoma, head and neck, liver or kidney cancer.

This rearrangement joins TRBV9 to TRBJ2-7; D is unclear. The germline CDR1 and CDR2 sequences are SGDLS and YYNGEE. V shed 0 bases and J shed 4 bases, with 8 bases lying between them. The CDR3 spans 13 residues. CDR3 sequence: CASSVALRYEQYF. In nucleotides, the CDR3 is TGTGCCAGCAGCGTAGCTTTAAGGTACGAGCAGTACTTC. The variable domain in full, completed from reference TRBV9 and TRBJ2-7, reads DSGVTQTPKHLITATGQRVTLRCSPRSGDLSVYWYQQSLDQGLQFLIQYYNGEERAKGNILERFSAQQFPDLHSELNLSSLELGDSALYFCASSVALRYEQYFGPGTRLTVT.

The V gene is TRBV4-1, the J gene TRBJ1-3, with TRBD1 as a possible D gene (6 bases). The CDR3 is made up of 15 amino acids. Germline CDR1 and CDR2: MGHRA and YSYEKL. V was clipped by 1 base and J by 2 bases, with 9 bases between them. In DNA form, the CDR3 reads TGCGCCAGCAGCCAAGCAGCAGGGGCTGGAAACACCATATATTTT. Translating it yields CASSQAAGAGNTIYF.

The chain joins TRBV5-1 to TRBJ2-3; the D gene is possibly TRBD1 (5 bases). The germline V gene encodes CDR1 SGHRS and CDR2 YFSETQ. The V end was cut by 1 base, the J end by 2 bases, with 8 bases between. The CDR3 loop spans 14 amino acids. CDR3 in amino acids: CASSLQGYTDTQYF. The DNA of the CDR3 is TGCGCCAGCAGCTTGCAGGGATACACAGATACGCAGTATTTT. Based on the CDR3 plus reference TRBV5-1 and TRBJ2-3, the full variable domain is KAGVTQTPRYLIKTRGQQVTLSCSPISGHRSVSWYQQTPGQGLQFLFEYFSETQRNKGNFPGRFSGRQFSNSRSEMNVSTLELGDSALYLCASSLQGYTDTQYFGPGTRLTVL.

In its sample, this clone was seen once. The genes are TRBV28 and TRBJ1-1, with TRBD1 as a possible D gene (5 bases). Germline CDR1 is MDHEN and CDR2 is SYDVKM. The CDR3 is 12 amino acids. The V end lost 6 bases, the J end lost 3 bases, and 8 bases lay between the germline ends. The CDR3: CASRVRDTEAFF. The CDR3 DNA follows: TGTGCCAGCAGGGTCAGGGACACTGAAGCTTTCTTT.

The rearrangement joins TRBV5-6 to TRBJ2-1; 7 nucleotides line up with TRBD2. Germline CDR1 SGHDT, CDR2 YYEEEE. J was trimmed by 9 bases and V by 2 bases; bases with no gene match: 14. The CDR3 is 16 amino acids. The CDR3 DNA is TGTGCCAGCAGCTTACCTGGACTAGACTATAGGGGTGAGCAGTTCTTC. This sequence encodes CASSLPGLDYRGEQFF.

The chain carries TRBV27 and TRBJ2-1; D call uncertain. CDR1 and CDR2 from the germline V gene are MNHEY and SMNVEV (reference sequence). V was clipped by 8 bases and J by 1 base, with 15 bases between them. This CDR3 comprises 15 residues. The chain's CDR3 is CASHPGRASYNEQFF. CDR3 sequence (DNA): TGTGCCAGCCACCCGGGCCGGGCGTCCTACAATGAGCAGTTCTTC.

The chain has TRBV7-2 and TRBJ2-3; D is unclear. Per germline, CDR1 SGHTA and CDR2 FQGNSA. This CDR3 spans 13 amino acids. Trimming pared 4 bases from V and 2 bases from J, leaving 7 bases between. The CDR3 bases are TGTGCCAGCAGCTCGTACAACACAGATACGCAGTATTTT. This sequence encodes CASSSYNTDTQYF. The full variable domain, its missing parts supplied by reference TRBV7-2 and TRBJ2-3, is GAGVSQSPSNKVTEKGKDVELRCDPISGHTALYWYRQSLGQGLEFLIYFQGNSAPDKSGLPSDRFSAERTGGSVSTLTIQRTQQEDSAVYLCASSSYNTDTQYFGPGTRLTVL.

This chain joins TRBV5-1 and TRBJ2-1; D is unresolved. V lost 0 bases, J lost 6 bases, and 13 bases lay in between. Germline V lookup: CDR1 SGHRS, CDR2 YFSETQ. The CDR3 is 15 amino acids. As DNA, the CDR3 is TGCGCCAGCAGCTTGGGAGGAGCCCCCTCCAATGAGCAGTTCTTC. It translates to CASSLGGAPSNEQFF.

V gene TRBV30 combines with J gene TRBJ1-5, with D unresolved. Trimming removed 0 bases from V and 3 bases from J, with 6 bases in between. Germline V gene data show CDR1 as GTSNPN and CDR2 as SVGIG (reference sequence). This CDR3 has 13 amino acids. The CDR3 DNA is TGTGCCTGGAGTGTACGGGACAATCAGCCCCAGCATTTT. It is translated as CAWSVRDNQPQHF.

V gene TRBV28 combines with J gene TRBJ1-4; TRBD1 aligns across 7 bases. Germline lookup yields CDR1 MDHEN and CDR2 SYDVKM. This CDR3 has 16 amino acids. The ends lost 5 bases at V and 1 base at J; junction bases unmatched: 7. CDR3 DNA sequence: TGTGCCAGCAGTCTCCGACAGGGAGTAACTAATGAAAAACTGTTTTTT. Its translation: CASSLRQGVTNEKLFF.

The V and J genes are TRBV10-1 and TRBJ2-5, with D possibly matching TRBD2 (7 bases). CDR1 WNHNN and CDR2 SYGVQD come from the germline V gene (reference sequence). The CDR3 runs to 14 residues. The V gene lost 8 bases and the J gene lost 1 base, with 14 bases spanning the gap. Here the CDR3 reads CASSSGQFQETQYF. CDR3 DNA sequence: TGCGCCAGCTCTAGCGGACAGTTCCAAGAGACCCAGTACTTC.

This rearrangement joins TRBV18 to TRBJ2-2; D is ambiguous. Germline values: CDR1 KGHSH, CDR2 LQKENI. V was cut by 4 bases and J by 3 bases, with 12 bases left in between. This CDR3 contains 15 residues. CDR3 sequence reads: CASSRRVPDTGELFF. CDR3 nucleotides: TGTGCCAGCTCACGTCGGGTTCCGGACACCGGGGAGCTGTTTTTT.

This clone appeared once. The chain links TRBV7-3 to TRBJ2-3; 7 bases align to TRBD2. The junction had 5 bases not matched to a gene; V was cut back by 6 bases and J by 2 bases. CDR1 is SGHTA and CDR2 is FQGTGA in the germline V gene. This CDR3 is 14 amino acids long. The CDR3 nucleotides are TGTGCCAGCAGTGCCGGGAGGCCCACAGATACGCAGTATTTT. Protein sequence: CASSAGRPTDTQYF.

The CDR3 DNA follows: TGCGCCAGCACCCTGGGACAGGGATGGGGGGATACGCAGTATTTT. Translation gives CASTLGQGWGDTQYF. V is TRBV5-1 and J is TRBJ2-3, with 9 bases fitting TRBD1. The CDR3 is 15 amino acids. V lost 6 bases, J lost 6 bases, and 11 bases stayed unmatched. Germline CDR1 SGHRS, CDR2 YFSETQ. Combining the CDR3 with reference TRBV5-1 and TRBJ2-3 gives the whole variable domain KAGVTQTPRYLIKTRGQQVTLSCSPISGHRSVSWYQQTPGQGLQFLFEYFSETQRNKGNFPGRFSGRQFSNSRSEMNVSTLELGDSALYLCASTLGQGWGDTQYFGPGTRLTVL.

CDR3 amino acids: CASSPGLAGILRNTGELFF. Written as DNA, the CDR3 is TGCGCCAGCAGCCCTGGACTAGCGGGAATATTGCGGAACACCGGGGAGCTGTTTTTT. The chain employs TRBV5-1 and TRBJ2-2, with 12 bases lining up with TRBD2. The junction had 11 bases not matched to a gene; V was cut back by 4 bases and J by 1 base. The germline V gene has CDR1 SGHRS and CDR2 YFSETQ. The CDR3 has 19 residues.

The chain recombines TRBV6-5 with TRBJ2-5; a weak D match, TRBD1 (5 bases). CDR3 size: 14 residues. The V end was cut by 6 bases, the J end by 9 bases, with 20 bases between. Germline-derived CDR1 and CDR2 are MNHEY and SVGAGI. CDR3 in DNA: TGTGCCAGCAGAGCACCGGCCAGGGCCGATGCCCAGTACTTC. Amino acid sequence: CASRAPARADAQYF.

The V and J genes are TRBV2 and TRBJ2-2, with D possibly matching TRBD2 (6 bases). CDR3 size: 15 residues. Germline V lookup: CDR1 SNHLY, CDR2 FYNNEI. V was shortened by 6 bases and J by 6 bases, with 17 bases between the two germline ends. The CDR3 loop is CASRKDSGVAGELFF. CDR3 nucleotides: TGTGCCAGCAGGAAAGATAGCGGAGTGGCCGGGGAGCTGTTTTTT.

The chain is built from TRBV18 and TRBJ2-5, with D tentatively TRBD1 (5 bases). Between the trimmed V and J ends, which lost 1 base and 4 bases, there was a span of 10 bases. CDR1 and CDR2 (germline): KGHSH, LQKENI. The length of the CDR3 is 14 residues. The CDR3, as DNA: TGTGCCAGCTCACCACAGGGGTTGGGAGAGACCCAGTACTTC. It specifies CASSPQGLGETQYF.

This sequence joins TRBV6-6 and TRBJ2-3; no definite D call. Per the germline V gene, CDR1 is MNHNY and CDR2 is SVGAGI (reference sequence). Trimming left V 5 bases short and J 6 bases short, with 15 bases between. CDR3 length equals 14 residues. For the CDR3, the DNA is TGTGCCAGCAGTAAACACCTGGGTGGGGATACGCAGTATTTT. This gives the protein CASSKHLGGDTQYF.